The clone carrying this TCR beta chain appeared many times. Primers used for first-strand cDNA, a TRAV- and TRBV-specific set, covered both alpha and beta chains. TCR amplification involved 20 PCR cycles with a constant-region primer and V-primer adapter. TCRdb re-called the reads through MiXCR, storing one row per CDR3 protein. Of about 84,000 distinct CDR3 sequences in the sample, 15% to 20% are singletons; the top ten hold less than 1.5%. The sample comes from a study of low-dose radiotherapy and immunotherapy resistance in tumors. On the study more broadly: Cohort 1 was given 0.5 Gy per fraction every 2 weeks, for 6.5 Gy total. A daily 300 mg dose of oral aspirin was taken by patients for four cycles from cycle 1 day 1.

Time point indicated: after trial treatment. The treatment denotes: LDRT plus nivolumab, ipilimumab, low-dose cyclophosphamide and aspirin (RACIN trial). Low-dose radiotherapy and low-dose cyclophosphamide, together with aspirin, ipilimumab and nivolumab, were given to donors. The CDR3 runs 15 residues. CDR1 is MDHEN, CDR2 SYDVKM, per germline. The V gene end was trimmed by 3 bases and the J gene end by 4 bases; junction bases not matched to a gene: 2. The sequence was obtained from a male donor with prostate cancer. The source was PBMCs, collected after low-dose radiotherapy plus immunotherapy. V and J are TRBV28 and TRBJ2-2; 10 nucleotides line up with TRBD1. The CDR3 coding sequence is TGTGCCAGCAGTTTTGGACAGGGGGTCACCGGGGAGCTGTTTTTT. The encoded protein is CASSFGQGVTGELFF.